Given below is one T cell receptor beta chain in context. Its antigen is as yet unknown. The record originates from a study of shared clonotypes between healthy human individuals. Study results and caveats: Richness estimates generally favored naive over memory subsets.

All donors were Caucasian adults living in Nashville, Tennessee. Here immunoSEQ multiplex PCR was the method, and the copy in TCRdb shows in-frame clones only, minus some. The table records over 850,000 clones, 78% of them present only once. V lost 5 bases, J lost 7 bases, and 14 bases lay in between. This CDR3 region has 14 residues. Germline CDR1 SNHLY, CDR2 FYNNEI. Sample: memory CD4+ T cells from PBMCs. Subset reported: CD45RA-negative fraction. The sequence came from a man younger than 35 in good health. Some clones in this sample may be carry-over from other donors' samples. The J gene is TRBJ1-4, the V gene TRBV2; possible D gene TRBD1, 6 bases. The CDR3 loop reads CASSRGGRAEKLFF. The CDR3 nucleotides are TGTGCCAGCAGTCGTGGGGGGCGGGCTGAAAAACTGTTTTTT.